This T cell receptor (beta chain) originates from a study of T cells in Graves' hyperthyroidism and ophthalmopathy. This clonotype has a handful of counts. The junction departs from germline at one end; a sequencing error may be responsible. Lactation, pregnancy, other autoimmune disease or uncontrolled infection excluded patients. TCR beta CDR3 region amplification was performed from RNA transcripts. When the TCR CDR3 underwent first-round RT-PCR, the HTBI primer set was used. TCRdb re-analysed the multiplex PCR reads in MiXCR, keeping a single row per CDR3 protein. This sample carries some 570,000 distinct CDR3 sequences, 17% of them seen once, and the ten largest clones take approximately 15%. Sequencing used blood. This receptor was identified in a woman aged 18-29 years with Graves' ophthalmopathy.

The CDR3 spells CASSGGAKNIQYF. As DNA, the CDR3 is TGTGCCAGTAGCGGGGGGGCGAAAAACATTCAGTACTTC. The V call is TRBV9, the J call TRBJ2-4; TRBD2 aligns across 11 bases. The CDR3 covers 13 residues. From germline, CDR1 is SGDLS and CDR2 YYNGEE. Looking up the rest from reference TRBV9 and TRBJ2-4 gives the full variable domain: DSGVTQTPKHLITATGQRVTLRCSPRSGDLSVYWYQQSLDQGLQFLIQYYNGEERAKGNILERFSAQQFPDLHSELNLSSLELGDSALYFCASSGGAKNIQYFGAGTRLSVL.